Listed here are 3 T cell receptor beta chains from one sample, sequenced in a study of cytomegalovirus exposure and HLA in healthy donors. The PCR used 60 Vbeta and 13 Jbeta primers. Produced via immunoSEQ multiplex PCR; TCRdb's table is partial and in-frame only. In the table there are nearly 95,000 clones, approximately 57% of which are singletons. Sequenced sample: PBMCs. All receptors come from a woman in her twenties or thirties in good health and CMV-seronegative.

Here the CDR3 DNA reads TGTGCCAGCAGCCTTGGACTAGCGGGAGGAGGTTACGAGCAGTACTTC. Amino acid sequence: CASSLGLAGGGYEQYF. This chain connects TRBV7-2 to TRBJ2-7; TRBD2 matches at 14 bases. The CDR3 is 16 residues long. V lost 5 bases to trimming and J lost 4 bases; unmatched junction nucleotides: 7. From germline, CDR1 is SGHTA and CDR2 FQGNSA. The full variable domain, its missing parts supplied by reference TRBV7-2 and TRBJ2-7, is GAGVSQSPSNKVTEKGKDVELRCDPISGHTALYWYRQSLGQGLEFLIYFQGNSAPDKSGLPSDRFSAERTGGSVSTLTIQRTQQEDSAVYLCASSLGLAGGGYEQYFGPGTRLTVT.

This chain joins TRBV18 and TRBJ1-2, with TRBD1 matching 7 bases. This CDR3 has 14 amino acids. J lost 4 bases, V lost 5 bases, and 7 bases had no gene match. The V gene's germline CDR1 is KGHSH and CDR2 LQKENI. CDR3 region: CASSTGAGTYGYTF. The CDR3 nucleotides read TGTGCCAGCTCAACAGGGGCAGGGACCTATGGCTACACCTTC.

J is TRBJ2-7 and V is TRBV7-6; D is possibly TRBD2 (5 bases). The CDR3 is 14 amino acids. CDR1 and CDR2 (germline): SGHVS, FNYEAQ. The V gene lost 4 bases and the J gene lost 3 bases, with 13 bases spanning the gap. DNA of the CDR3: TGTGCCAGCAGCTCCTGGGAGACTTTCTACGAGCAGTACTTC. Translation: CASSSWETFYEQYF.